This is a list of T cell receptor beta chains from one sample in a study of blood T cell repertoires in COVID-19. Profiled with immunoSEQ multiplex PCR; TCRdb holds only in-frame clones, not every one. Of around 140,000 clones listed, roughly 91% are singletons. The specimen was peripheral blood. These receptors all come from a man aged 50-59 years with active or convalescent COVID-19. Both conserved end residues are part of each CDR3. Fields, in order: clone size, D gene, J gene, V gene, CDR3 protein, CDR3 DNA. A D gene is named only where the DNA matches it firmly. Where a row states a size, it is once, few, many or the class of an expanded clone; other rows omit it.

- TRBD1 TRBJ1-2 TRBV29-1 CSVEDWDDRESGYTF TGCAGCGTTGAAGATTGGGATGACAGGGAGAGTGGCTACACCTTC
- - TRBJ1-4 TRBV7-2 CASSFNGGINEKLFF TGTGCCAGCAGCTTTAACGGGGGAATTAATGAAAAACTGTTTTTT
- TRBD2 TRBJ2-5 TRBV5-4 CASSAHQREGMTQYF TGTGCCAGCAGCGCCCACCAGCGGGAGGGGATGACCCAGTACTTC
- - TRBJ1-5 TRBV5-6 CASSLALAQPQHF TGTGCCAGCAGCTTGGCCTTAGCCCAGCCCCAGCATTTT
- - TRBJ2-7 TRBV7-2 CASSLGPRSYEQYF TGTGCCAGCAGCTTAGGGCCCCGCTCCTACGAGCAGTACTTC
- TRBD2 TRBJ2-7 TRBV10-3 CATKTSLAYEQYF TGTGCCACGAAGACTAGCCTTGCCTACGAGCAGTACTTC
- - TRBJ2-7 TRBV9 CASSVRTGDSLDEQYF TGTGCCAGCAGCGTAAGAACGGGGGACTCCCTGGACGAGCAGTACTTC
- TRBD1 TRBJ1-3 TRBV13 CASSYRTGASGNTIYF TGTGCCAGCAGCTACCGGACAGGGGCCTCTGGAAACACCATATATTTT
- - TRBJ1-3 TRBV5-8 CASSLPPQQGINTIYF TGTGCCAGCAGCTTACCCCCACAACAGGGAATTAACACCATATATTTT
- - TRBJ2-7 TRBV6-2/TRBV6-3 CASSYGTGVLRVHEQYF TGTGCCAGCAGTTACGGTACCGGAGTGCTACGGGTCCACGAGCAGTACTTC
- - TRBJ2-5 TRBV5-1 CASSPQTGQETQYF TGCGCCAGCAGCCCCCAGACTGGCCAAGAGACCCAGTACTTC
- TRBD1 TRBJ2-7 TRBV18 CASSPQAGQGTYEQYF TGTGCCAGCTCACCACAAGCGGGACAGGGAACCTACGAGCAGTACTTC
- TRBD1 TRBJ1-4 TRBV6-5 CATTDGTGGWELFF TGTGCCACCACAGATGGGACAGGGGGCTGGGAACTGTTTTTT
- - TRBJ2-1 TRBV12-3/TRBV12-4 CASTFRGEQFF TGTGCCAGCACCTTTAGAGGAGAGCAGTTCTTC
- - TRBJ2-2 TRBV28 CASRELGGTGELFF TGTGCCAGCAGAGAGTTAGGGGGCACCGGGGAGCTGTTTTTT
few TRBD1 TRBJ1-3 TRBV7-2 CASSLGSGGSGNTIYF TGTGCCAGCAGCTTAGGCTCAGGGGGCTCTGGAAACACCATATATTTT
- TRBD1 TRBJ1-2 TRBV6-1 CASSEAGTGYNYGYTF TGTGCCAGCAGTGAAGCCGGGACAGGATATAACTATGGCTACACCTTC
- TRBD2 TRBJ2-3 TRBV4-1 CASSQHGLPGTAGTSLSDTQYF TGCGCCAGCAGCCAACACGGACTACCCGGGACAGCCGGGACTAGCTTGTCAGATACGCAGTATTTT
- - TRBJ2-7 TRBV12-3/TRBV12-4 CASRPTGSYEQYF TGTGCCAGCAGACCGACGGGATCCTACGAGCAGTACTTC
- TRBD1 TRBJ2-7 TRBV6-2/TRBV6-3 CASSSLEQGFPTREQYF TGTGCCAGCAGTTCGTTAGAACAGGGGTTCCCTACGAGGGAGCAGTACTTC
- - TRBJ1-1 TRBV6-1 CASSEAGGTTEAFF TGTGCCAGCAGTGAAGCAGGAGGGACCACTGAAGCTTTCTTT
- - TRBJ2-6 TRBV6-5 CASRENSGANVLTF TGTGCCAGCCGGGAGAACTCTGGGGCCAACGTCCTGACTTTC
- TRBD1 TRBJ2-7 TRBV6-5 CASSRTGTGMDEQYF TGTGCCAGCAGTAGAACCGGGACAGGGATGGACGAGCAGTACTTC